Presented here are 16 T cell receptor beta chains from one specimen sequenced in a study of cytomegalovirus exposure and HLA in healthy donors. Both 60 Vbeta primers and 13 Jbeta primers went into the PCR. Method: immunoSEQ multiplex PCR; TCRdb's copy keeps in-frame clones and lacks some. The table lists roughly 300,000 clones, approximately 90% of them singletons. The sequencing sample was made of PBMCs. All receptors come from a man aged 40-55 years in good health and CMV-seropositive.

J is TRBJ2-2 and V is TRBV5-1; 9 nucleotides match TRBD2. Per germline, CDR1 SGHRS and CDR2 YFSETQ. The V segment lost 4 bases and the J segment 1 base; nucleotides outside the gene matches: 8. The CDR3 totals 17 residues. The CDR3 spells CASSPKTSGLNTGELFF. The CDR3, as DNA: TGCGCCAGCAGCCCGAAGACTAGCGGCCTGAACACCGGGGAGCTGTTTTTT.

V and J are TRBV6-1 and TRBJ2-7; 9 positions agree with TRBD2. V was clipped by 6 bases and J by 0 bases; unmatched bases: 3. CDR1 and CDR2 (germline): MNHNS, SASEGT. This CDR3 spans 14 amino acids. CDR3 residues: CASRAGGSSYEQYF. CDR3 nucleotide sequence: TGTGCCAGCAGGGCGGGGGGGAGCTCCTACGAGCAGTACTTC.

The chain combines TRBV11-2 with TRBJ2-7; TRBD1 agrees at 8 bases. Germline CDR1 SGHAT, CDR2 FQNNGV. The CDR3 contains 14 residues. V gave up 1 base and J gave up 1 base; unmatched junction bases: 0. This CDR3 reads CASSLGTGSYEQYF. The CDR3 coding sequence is TGTGCCAGCAGCTTAGGGACAGGGTCCTACGAGCAGTACTTC.

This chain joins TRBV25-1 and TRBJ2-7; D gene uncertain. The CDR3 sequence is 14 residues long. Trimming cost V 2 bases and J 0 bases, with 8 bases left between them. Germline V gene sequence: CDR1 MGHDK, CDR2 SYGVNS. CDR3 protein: CASSEPGSSYEQYF. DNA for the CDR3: TGTGCCAGCAGTGAACCAGGCAGCTCCTACGAGCAGTACTTC.

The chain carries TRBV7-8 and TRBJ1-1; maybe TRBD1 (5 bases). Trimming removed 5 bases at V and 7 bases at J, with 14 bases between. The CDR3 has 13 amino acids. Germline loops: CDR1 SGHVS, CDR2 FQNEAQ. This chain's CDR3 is CASSLYGGGEAFF. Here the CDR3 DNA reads TGTGCCAGCAGCCTTTATGGGGGGGGTGAAGCTTTCTTT.

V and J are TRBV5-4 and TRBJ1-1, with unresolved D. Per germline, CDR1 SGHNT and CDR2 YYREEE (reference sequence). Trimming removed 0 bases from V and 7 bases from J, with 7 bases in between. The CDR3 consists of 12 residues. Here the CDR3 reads CASSLAGIEAFF. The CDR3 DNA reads TGTGCCAGCAGCTTGGCGGGAATTGAAGCTTTCTTT.

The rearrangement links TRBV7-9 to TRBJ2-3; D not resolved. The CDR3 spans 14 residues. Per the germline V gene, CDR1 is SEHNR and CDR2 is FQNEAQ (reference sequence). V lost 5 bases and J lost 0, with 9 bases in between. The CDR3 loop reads CASSQSASTDTQYF. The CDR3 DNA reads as TGTGCCAGCAGCCAGAGCGCTAGCACAGATACGCAGTATTTT. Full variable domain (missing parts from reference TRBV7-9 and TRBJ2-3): DTGVSQNPRHKITKRGQNVTFRCDPISEHNRLYWYRQTLGQGPEFLTYFQNEAQLEKSRLLSDRFSAERPKGSFSTLEIQRTEQGDSAMYLCASSQSASTDTQYFGPGTRLTVL.

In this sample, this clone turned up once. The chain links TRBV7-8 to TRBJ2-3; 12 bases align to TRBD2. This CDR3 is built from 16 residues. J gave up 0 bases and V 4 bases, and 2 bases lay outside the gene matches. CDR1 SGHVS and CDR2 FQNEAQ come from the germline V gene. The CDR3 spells CASSSLAGGSTDTQYF. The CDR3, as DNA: TGTGCCAGCAGCTCGCTAGCGGGGGGGAGCACAGATACGCAGTATTTT.

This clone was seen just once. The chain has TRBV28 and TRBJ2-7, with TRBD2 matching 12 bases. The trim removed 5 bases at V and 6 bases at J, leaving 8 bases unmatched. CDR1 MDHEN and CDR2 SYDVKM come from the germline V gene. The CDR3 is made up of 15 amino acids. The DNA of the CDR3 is TGTGCCAGCAGTACCCTAGCGGGAGGGATACGCGAGCAGTACTTC. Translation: CASSTLAGGIREQYF.

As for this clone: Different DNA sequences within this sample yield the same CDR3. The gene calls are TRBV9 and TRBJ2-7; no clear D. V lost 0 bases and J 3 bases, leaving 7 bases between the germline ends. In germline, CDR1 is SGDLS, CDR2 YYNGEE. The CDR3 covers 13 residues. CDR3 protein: CASSVGNSYEQYF. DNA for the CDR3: TGTGCCAGCAGCGTAGGAAACAGCTACGAGCAGTACTTC. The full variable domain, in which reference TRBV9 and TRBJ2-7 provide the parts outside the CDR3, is DSGVTQTPKHLITATGQRVTLRCSPRSGDLSVYWYQQSLDQGLQFLIQYYNGEERAKGNILERFSAQQFPDLHSELNLSSLELGDSALYFCASSVGNSYEQYFGPGTRLTVT.

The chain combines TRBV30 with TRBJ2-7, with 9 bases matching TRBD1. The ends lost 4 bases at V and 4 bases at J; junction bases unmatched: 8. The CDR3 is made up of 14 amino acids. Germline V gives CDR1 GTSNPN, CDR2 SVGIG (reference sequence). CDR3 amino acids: CAWNPGTGLYEQYF. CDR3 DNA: TGTGCCTGGAACCCCGGGACAGGGCTTTACGAGCAGTACTTC.

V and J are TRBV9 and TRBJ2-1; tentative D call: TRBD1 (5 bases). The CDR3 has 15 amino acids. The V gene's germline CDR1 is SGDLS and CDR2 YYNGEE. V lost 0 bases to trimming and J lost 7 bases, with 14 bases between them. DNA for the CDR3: TGTGCCAGCAGCGTAGAATCGTGGGCAGGGAATGAGCAGTTCTTC. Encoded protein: CASSVESWAGNEQFF.

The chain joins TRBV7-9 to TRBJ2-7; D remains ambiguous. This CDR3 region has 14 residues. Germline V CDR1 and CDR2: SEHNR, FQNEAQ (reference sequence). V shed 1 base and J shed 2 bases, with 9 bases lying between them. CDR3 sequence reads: CASSLGSTTYEQYF. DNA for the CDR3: TGTGCCAGCAGCTTAGGGTCCACAACCTACGAGCAGTACTTC.

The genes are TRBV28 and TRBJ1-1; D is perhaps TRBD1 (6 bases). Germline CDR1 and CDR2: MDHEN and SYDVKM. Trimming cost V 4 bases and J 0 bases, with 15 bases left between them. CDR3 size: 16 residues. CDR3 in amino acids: CASSSMDRIMNTEAFF. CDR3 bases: TGTGCCAGCAGTTCTATGGACAGAATCATGAACACTGAAGCTTTCTTT.

In DNA form, the CDR3 reads TGTGCCAGCTCACGAACCGCAGTTCAGGGTGAGGTCCAAGAGACCCAGTACTTC. Translating it yields CASSRTAVQGEVQETQYF. J is TRBJ2-5 and V is TRBV18, with a possible D match to TRBD1 (5 bases). Germline CDR1 and CDR2: KGHSH and LQKENI. CDR3 size: 18 residues. Trimming shortened V by 4 bases and J by 1 base, and 22 bases separated the two germline ends.

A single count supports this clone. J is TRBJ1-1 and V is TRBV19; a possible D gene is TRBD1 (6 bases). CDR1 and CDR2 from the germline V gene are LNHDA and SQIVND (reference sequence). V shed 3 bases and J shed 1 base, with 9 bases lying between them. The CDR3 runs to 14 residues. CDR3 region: CASSIQGPNTEAFF. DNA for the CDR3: TGTGCCAGTAGTATTCAGGGGCCGAACACTGAAGCTTTCTTT.